The clone carrying this TCR beta chain was picked up one time. Its antigen is not known. Every participating donor gave one draw, a heparinised blood sample averaging about 100 mL. The sample originates from a study of beta chain features in type 1 diabetes. Regarding the study as a whole: Among patients with Type 1 diabetes, TCRB CDR3s were moderately but significantly shorter in every one of the four CD4+ subsets.

Germline loops: CDR1 SGHDN, CDR2 FVKESK. The CDR3 runs to 15 residues. V gave up 3 bases and J gave up 8 bases; unmatched junction bases: 8. Sequenced material consisted of expressed TCRB transcripts (all of the isolated RNA was reverse transcribed). Only in-frame clones appear in the TCRdb table, and some are missing; sequencing was by immunoSEQ multiplex PCR. This table has about 150,000 clones, about 13% appearing once. This clonotype was obtained from a man aged 18 to 29 with type 1 diabetes. Sequencing was performed on central memory CD4+ T cells from blood. The rearrangement joins TRBV14 to TRBJ2-4, with 9 positions matching TRBD1. The DNA for the CDR3 is TGTGCCAGCAGCCACCGGACAGGGGTAGACGACATTCAGTACTTC. It translates to CASSHRTGVDDIQYF.